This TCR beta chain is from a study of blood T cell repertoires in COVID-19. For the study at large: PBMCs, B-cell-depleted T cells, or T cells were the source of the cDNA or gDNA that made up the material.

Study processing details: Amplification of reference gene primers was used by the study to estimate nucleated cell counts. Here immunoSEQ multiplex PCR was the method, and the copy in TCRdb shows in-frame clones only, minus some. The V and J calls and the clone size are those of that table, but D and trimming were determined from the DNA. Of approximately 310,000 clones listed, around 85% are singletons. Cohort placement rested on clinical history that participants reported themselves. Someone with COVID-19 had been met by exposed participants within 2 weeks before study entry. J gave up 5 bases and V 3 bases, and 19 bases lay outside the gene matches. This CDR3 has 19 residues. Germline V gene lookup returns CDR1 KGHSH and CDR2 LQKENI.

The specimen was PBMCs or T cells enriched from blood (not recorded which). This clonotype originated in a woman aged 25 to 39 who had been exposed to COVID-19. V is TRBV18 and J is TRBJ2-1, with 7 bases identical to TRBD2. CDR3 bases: TGTGCCAGCTCACCTCTGGCGGGAGCAACCCAGGCTCTCCACAATGAGCAGTTCTTC. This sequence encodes CASSPLAGATQALHNEQFF.